Each of the 5 T cell receptor beta chains below was sequenced from the same sample in a study of cytomegalovirus exposure and HLA in healthy donors. PCR used 60 Vbeta primers and 13 Jbeta primers. Profiled with immunoSEQ multiplex PCR; TCRdb holds only in-frame clones, not every one. The profile covers under 200,000 clones, with 65% to 80% appearing a single time and approximately 3.4% taken by the ten largest. The sequenced sample consisted of PBMCs. Every receptor here comes from a woman between 50 and 59 years old in good health and CMV-seropositive.

In this sample, this clone turned up once. This chain links TRBV5-6 with TRBJ2-7, with D maybe TRBD1 (6 bases). Looked up from germline, CDR1 is SGHDT and CDR2 is YYEEEE. V shed 0 bases and J shed 6 bases, with 16 bases lying between them. The CDR3 loop spans 15 amino acids. The CDR3 protein is CASSLERAGVAEQYF. The CDR3 coding sequence is TGTGCCAGCAGCTTGGAGAGGGCAGGGGTGGCCGAGCAGTACTTC.

The chain links TRBV4-3 to TRBJ2-1; 9 positions agree with TRBD2. CDR1 and CDR2 from the germline V gene are LGHNA and YSLEER. The CDR3 runs 16 residues. V was pared by 1 base and J by 6 bases, with 7 bases of the junction left unmatched. CDR3 amino acids: CASSQVGGGAFNEQFF. The CDR3 DNA sequence: TGCGCCAGCAGCCAAGTGGGCGGGGGGGCGTTCAATGAGCAGTTCTTC.

This sequence joins TRBV11-3 and TRBJ1-1; D gene unclear. The germline gives CDR1 SGHNT, CDR2 YENEEA. CDR3 length: 15 residues. The ends were cut back, 5 bases at V and 3 bases at J, with 16 bases in the middle. This CDR3 reads CASSPPARGYTEAFF. DNA for the CDR3: TGTGCCAGCAGCCCCCCAGCCCGGGGTTACACTGAAGCTTTCTTT. Based on the CDR3 plus reference TRBV11-3 and TRBJ1-1, the full variable domain is EAGVVQSPRYKIIEKKQPVAFWCNPISGHNTLYWYLQNLGQGPELLIRYENEEAVDDSQLPKDRFSAERLKGVDSTLKIQPAELGDSAVYLCASSPPARGYTEAFFGQGTRLTVV.

V gene TRBV2 combines with J gene TRBJ1-1, with D hard to call. The V end was cut by 6 bases, the J end by 1 base, with 12 bases between. The CDR3 consists of 14 residues. Germline CDR1 and CDR2: SNHLY and FYNNEI. The CDR3 spells CASSPVTANTEAFF. In nucleotides, the CDR3 is TGTGCCAGCAGCCCCGTAACAGCGAACACTGAAGCTTTCTTT.

This chain links TRBV19 with TRBJ2-7; TRBD2 aligns across 12 bases. V shed 3 bases, J shed 7 bases, and the junction held 7 bases outside the gene matches. The CDR3 extends over 15 amino acids. The V gene's germline CDR1 is LNHDA and CDR2 SQIVND (reference sequence). This CDR3 reads CASSMTSGSLGEQYF. CDR3 in DNA: TGTGCCAGTAGTATGACTAGCGGGAGTCTGGGTGAGCAGTACTTC.